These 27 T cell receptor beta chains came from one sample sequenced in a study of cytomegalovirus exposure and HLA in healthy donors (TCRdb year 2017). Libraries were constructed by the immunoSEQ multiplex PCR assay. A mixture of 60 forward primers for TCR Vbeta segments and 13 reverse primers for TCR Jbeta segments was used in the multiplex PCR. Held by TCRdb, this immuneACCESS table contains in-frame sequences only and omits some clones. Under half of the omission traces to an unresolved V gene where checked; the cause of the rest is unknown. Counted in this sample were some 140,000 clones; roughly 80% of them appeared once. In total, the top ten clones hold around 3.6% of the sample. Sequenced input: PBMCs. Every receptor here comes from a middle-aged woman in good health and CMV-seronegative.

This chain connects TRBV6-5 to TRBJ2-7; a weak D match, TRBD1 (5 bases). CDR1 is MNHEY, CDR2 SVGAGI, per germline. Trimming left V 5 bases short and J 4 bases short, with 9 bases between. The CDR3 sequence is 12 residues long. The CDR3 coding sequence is TGTGCCAGCAGTAGACAGCCTTACGAGCAGTACTTC. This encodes CASSRQPYEQYF.

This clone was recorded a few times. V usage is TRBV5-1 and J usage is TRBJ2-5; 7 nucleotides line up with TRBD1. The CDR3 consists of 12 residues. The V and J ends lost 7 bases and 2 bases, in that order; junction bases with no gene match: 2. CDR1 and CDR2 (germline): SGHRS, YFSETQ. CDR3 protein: CASRQGQETQYF. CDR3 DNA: TGCGCCAGCCGACAGGGTCAAGAGACCCAGTACTTC.

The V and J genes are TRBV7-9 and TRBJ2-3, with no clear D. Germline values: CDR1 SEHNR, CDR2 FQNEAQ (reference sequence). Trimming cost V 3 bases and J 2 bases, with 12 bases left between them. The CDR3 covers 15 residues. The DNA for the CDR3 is TGTGCCAGCAGCTTGACTGCCAGTATCACAGATACGCAGTATTTT. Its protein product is CASSLTASITDTQYF.

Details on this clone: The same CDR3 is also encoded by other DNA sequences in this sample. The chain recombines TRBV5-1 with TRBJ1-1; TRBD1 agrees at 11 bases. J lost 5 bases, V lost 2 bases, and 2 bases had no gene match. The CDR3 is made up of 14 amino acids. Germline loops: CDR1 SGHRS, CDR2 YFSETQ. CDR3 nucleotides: TGCGCCAGCAGCTTTGGGACAGGGGGAACTGAAGCTTTCTTT. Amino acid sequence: CASSFGTGGTEAFF.

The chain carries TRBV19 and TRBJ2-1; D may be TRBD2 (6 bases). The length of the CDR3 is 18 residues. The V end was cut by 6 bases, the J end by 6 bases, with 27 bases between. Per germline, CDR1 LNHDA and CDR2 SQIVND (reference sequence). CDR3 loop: CASSHVILVGGVGNEQFF. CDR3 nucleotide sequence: TGTGCCAGTAGCCATGTCATTCTGGTGGGGGGTGTCGGCAATGAGCAGTTCTTC.

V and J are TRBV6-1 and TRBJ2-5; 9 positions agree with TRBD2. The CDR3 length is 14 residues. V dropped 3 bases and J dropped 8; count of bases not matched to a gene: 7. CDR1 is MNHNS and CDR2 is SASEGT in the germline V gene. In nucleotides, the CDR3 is TGTGCCAGCAGTGAGAGCGGGAGGCCCTCAACCCAGTACTTC. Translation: CASSESGRPSTQYF.

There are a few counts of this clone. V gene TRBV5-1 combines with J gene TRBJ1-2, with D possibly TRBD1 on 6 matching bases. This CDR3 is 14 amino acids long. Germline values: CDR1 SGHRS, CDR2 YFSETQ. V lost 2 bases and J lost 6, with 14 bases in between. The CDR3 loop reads CASSFRPGADGYTF. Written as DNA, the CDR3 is TGCGCCAGCAGCTTCCGGCCAGGGGCCGATGGCTACACCTTC.

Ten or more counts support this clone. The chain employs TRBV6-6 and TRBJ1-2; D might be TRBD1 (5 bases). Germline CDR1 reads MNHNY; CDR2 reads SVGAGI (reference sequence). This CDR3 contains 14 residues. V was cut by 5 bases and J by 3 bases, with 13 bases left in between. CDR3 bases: TGTGCCAGCAGTAGTGCAGGGCCCTACTATGGCTACACCTTC. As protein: CASSSAGPYYGYTF.

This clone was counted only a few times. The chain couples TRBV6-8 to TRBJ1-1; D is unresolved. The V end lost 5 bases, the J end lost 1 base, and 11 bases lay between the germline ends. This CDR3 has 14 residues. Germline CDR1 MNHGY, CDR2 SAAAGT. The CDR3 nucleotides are TGTGCCAGCAGTCACCCCAACAAGAACACTGAAGCTTTCTTT. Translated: CASSHPNKNTEAFF.

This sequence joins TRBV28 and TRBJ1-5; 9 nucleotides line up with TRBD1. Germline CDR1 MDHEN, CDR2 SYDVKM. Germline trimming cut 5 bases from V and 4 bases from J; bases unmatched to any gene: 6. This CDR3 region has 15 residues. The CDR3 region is CASSPPGQGNQPQHF. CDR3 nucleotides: TGTGCCAGCAGTCCTCCGGGACAGGGAAATCAGCCCCAGCATTTT.

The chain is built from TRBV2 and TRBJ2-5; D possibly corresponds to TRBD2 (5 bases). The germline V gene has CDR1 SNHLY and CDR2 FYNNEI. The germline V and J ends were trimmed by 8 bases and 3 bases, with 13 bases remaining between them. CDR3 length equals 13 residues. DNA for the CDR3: TGTGCCAGCCCGAGGGCGCCCAAAGAGACCCAGTACTTC. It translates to CASPRAPKETQYF.

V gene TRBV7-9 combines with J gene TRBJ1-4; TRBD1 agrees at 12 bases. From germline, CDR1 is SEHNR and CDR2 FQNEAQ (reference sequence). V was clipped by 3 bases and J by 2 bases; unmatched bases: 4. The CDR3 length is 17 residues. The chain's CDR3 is CASSFAGTGGTNEKLFF. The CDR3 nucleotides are TGTGCCAGCAGCTTCGCCGGGACAGGGGGCACTAATGAAAAACTGTTTTTT.

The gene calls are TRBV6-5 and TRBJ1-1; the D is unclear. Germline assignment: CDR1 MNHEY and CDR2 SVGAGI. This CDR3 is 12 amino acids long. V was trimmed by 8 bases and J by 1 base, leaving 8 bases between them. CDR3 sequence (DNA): TGTGCCAGCTGGGCGTGGAACACTGAAGCTTTCTTT. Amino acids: CASWAWNTEAFF.

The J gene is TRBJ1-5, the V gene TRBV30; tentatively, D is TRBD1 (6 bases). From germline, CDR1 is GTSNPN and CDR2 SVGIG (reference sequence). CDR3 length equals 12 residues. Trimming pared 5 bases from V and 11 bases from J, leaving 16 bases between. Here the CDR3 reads CAWYREQSAQHF. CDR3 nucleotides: TGTGCCTGGTACAGGGAGCAATCAGCCCAGCATTTT.

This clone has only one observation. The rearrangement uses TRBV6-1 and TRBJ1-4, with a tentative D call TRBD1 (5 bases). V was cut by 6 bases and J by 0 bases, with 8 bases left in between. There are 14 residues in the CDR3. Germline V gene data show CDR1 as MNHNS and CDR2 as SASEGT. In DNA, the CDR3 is TGTGCCAGCAGCGGGGGGACAACTAATGAAAAACTGTTTTTT. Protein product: CASSGGTTNEKLFF.

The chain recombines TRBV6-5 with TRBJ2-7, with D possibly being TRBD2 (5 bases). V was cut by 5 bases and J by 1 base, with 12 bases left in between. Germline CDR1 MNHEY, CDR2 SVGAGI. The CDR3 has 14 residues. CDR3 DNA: TGTGCCAGCAGTCCCTACCGGACTTCCTACGAGCAGTACTTC. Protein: CASSPYRTSYEQYF.

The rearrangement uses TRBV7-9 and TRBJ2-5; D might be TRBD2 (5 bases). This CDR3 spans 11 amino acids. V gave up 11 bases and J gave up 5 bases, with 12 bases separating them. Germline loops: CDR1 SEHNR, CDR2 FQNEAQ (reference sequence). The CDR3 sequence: CACEGLETQYF. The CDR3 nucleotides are TGTGCCTGTGAGGGTCTGGAGACCCAGTACTTC.

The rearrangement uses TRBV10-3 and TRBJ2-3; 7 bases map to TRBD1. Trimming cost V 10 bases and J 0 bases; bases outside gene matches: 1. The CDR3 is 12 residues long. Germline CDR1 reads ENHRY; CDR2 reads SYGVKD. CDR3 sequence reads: CATQGSTDTQYF. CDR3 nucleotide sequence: TGTGCCACACAGGGGAGCACAGATACGCAGTATTTT.

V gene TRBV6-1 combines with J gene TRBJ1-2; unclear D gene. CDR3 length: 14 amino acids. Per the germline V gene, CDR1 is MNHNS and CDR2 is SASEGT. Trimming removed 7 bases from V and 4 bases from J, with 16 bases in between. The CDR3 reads CASTGREAGYGYTF. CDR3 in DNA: TGTGCCAGCACGGGTAGGGAGGCGGGCTATGGCTACACCTTC.

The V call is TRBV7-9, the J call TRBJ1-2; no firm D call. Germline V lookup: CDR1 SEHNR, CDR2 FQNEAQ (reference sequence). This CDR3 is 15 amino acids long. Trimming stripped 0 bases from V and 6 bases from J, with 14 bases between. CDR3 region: CASSLASSGKDGYTF. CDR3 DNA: TGTGCCAGCAGCTTAGCGTCGTCAGGAAAGGATGGCTACACCTTC.

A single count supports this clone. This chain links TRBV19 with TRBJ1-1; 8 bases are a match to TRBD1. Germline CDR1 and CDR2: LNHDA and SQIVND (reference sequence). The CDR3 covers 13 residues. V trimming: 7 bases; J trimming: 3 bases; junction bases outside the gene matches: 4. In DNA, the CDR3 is TGTGCCAGTACCCCGGACAGGGACACTGAAGCTTTCTTT. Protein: CASTPDRDTEAFF.

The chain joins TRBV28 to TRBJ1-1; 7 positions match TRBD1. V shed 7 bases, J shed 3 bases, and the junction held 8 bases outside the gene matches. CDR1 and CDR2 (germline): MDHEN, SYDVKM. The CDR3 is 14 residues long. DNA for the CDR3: TGTGCCAGCACCCAACAGGGGATGCACACTGAAGCTTTCTTT. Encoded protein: CASTQQGMHTEAFF.

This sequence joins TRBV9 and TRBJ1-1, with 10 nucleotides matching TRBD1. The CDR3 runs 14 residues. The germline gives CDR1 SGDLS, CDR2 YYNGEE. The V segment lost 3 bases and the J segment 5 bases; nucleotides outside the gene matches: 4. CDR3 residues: CASSGQGAGTEAFF. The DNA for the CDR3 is TGTGCCAGCAGCGGACAGGGGGCAGGGACTGAAGCTTTCTTT.

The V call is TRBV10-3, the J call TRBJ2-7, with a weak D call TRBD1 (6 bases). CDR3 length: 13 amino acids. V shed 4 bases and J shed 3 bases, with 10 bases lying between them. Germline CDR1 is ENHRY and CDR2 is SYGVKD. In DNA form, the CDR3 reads TGTGCCATCAGTGGAGGACAGTACTACGAGCAGTACTTC. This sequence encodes CAISGGQYYEQYF.

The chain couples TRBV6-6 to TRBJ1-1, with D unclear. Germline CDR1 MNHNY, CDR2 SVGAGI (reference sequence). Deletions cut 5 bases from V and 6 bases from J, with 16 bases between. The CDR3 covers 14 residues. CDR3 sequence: CASSNPDSEPEAFF. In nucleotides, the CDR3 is TGTGCCAGCAGTAACCCGGACTCAGAGCCTGAAGCTTTCTTT.

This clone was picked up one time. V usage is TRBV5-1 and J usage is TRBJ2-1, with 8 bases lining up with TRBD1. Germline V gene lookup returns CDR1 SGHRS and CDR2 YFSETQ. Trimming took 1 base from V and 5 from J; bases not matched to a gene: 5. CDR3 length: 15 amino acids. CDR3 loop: CASSLRTGNHNEQFF. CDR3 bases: TGCGCCAGCAGCTTGAGGACAGGGAATCACAATGAGCAGTTCTTC.

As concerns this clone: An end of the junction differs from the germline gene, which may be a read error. CDR3 in DNA: TGTGCCAGCAGCTTGGAGGTTGCGGGGACAGTCTTC. It is translated as CASSLEVAGTVF. The chain links TRBV5-4 to TRBJ1-2; 7 nucleotides agree with TRBD1. Germline CDR1 SGHNT, CDR2 YYREEE (reference sequence). CDR3 length equals 12 residues. The variable domain in full, completed from reference TRBV5-4 and TRBJ1-2, reads ETGVTQSPTHLIKTRGQQVTLRCSSQSGHNTVSWYQQALGQGPQFIFQYYREEENGRGNFPPRFSGLQFPNYSSELNVNALELDDSALYLCASSLEVAGTVFGSGTRLTVV.